This TCR beta chain was identified in a study of cytomegalovirus exposure and HLA in healthy donors. Whole-study findings and limits: The study labeled more than 150 TCR beta chains cytomegalovirus-associated.

The V end was cut by 1 base, the J end by 5 bases, with 8 bases between. The germline V gene has CDR1 SGHTA and CDR2 FQGNSA. The CDR3 is made up of 14 amino acids. With respect to this clone: Its antigen is unidentified.

The assay was immunoSEQ multiplex PCR, and TCRdb's table has in-frame clones only and misses some. The sample has some 76,000 clones, roughly 94% seen once. This TCR was sampled from a woman aged 18-30 years in good health and CMV-seropositive. What was sequenced was PBMCs. This sequence joins TRBV7-2 and TRBJ2-2; D call uncertain. CDR3 DNA sequence: TGTGCCAGCAGCTTAGGGATGAGGACCGGGGAGCTGTTTTTT. Translated: CASSLGMRTGELFF.